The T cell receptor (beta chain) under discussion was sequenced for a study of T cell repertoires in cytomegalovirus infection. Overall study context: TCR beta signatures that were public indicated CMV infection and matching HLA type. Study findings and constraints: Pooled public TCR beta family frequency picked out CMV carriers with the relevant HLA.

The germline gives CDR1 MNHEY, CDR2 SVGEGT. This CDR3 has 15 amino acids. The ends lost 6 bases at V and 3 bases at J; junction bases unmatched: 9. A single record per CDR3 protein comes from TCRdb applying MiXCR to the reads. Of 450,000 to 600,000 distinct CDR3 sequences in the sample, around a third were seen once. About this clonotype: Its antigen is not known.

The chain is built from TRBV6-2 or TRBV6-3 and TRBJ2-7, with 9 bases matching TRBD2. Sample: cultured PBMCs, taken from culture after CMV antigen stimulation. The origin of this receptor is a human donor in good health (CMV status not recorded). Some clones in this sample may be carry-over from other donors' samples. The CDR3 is CASSPGLASNYEQYF. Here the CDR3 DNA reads TGTGCCAGCAGCCCTGGACTAGCGTCTAACTACGAGCAGTACTTC.